This T cell receptor beta chain stems from a study of T cells of healthy individuals. Germline CDR1 DFQATT, CDR2 SNEGSKA (reference sequence). The germline V and J ends were trimmed by 0 bases and 4 bases, with 13 bases remaining between them. The CDR3 is made up of 14 amino acids. TCRdb analysed the 5' RACE reads with MiXCR anew, one entry per CDR3 protein. The data contain more than 85,000 distinct CDR3 sequences, roughly 15% of them singletons. This TCR was sampled from a human donor in good health. The chain is built from TRBV20-1 and TRBJ2-7; D possibly matches TRBD1 or TRBD2 (5 bases each). CDR3 in DNA: TGCAGTGCTAGAGAGGTGGGACCGCGTTACGAGCAGTACTTC. Translated, it gives CSAREVGPRYEQYF.